One TCR beta chain is described in this entry. Here immunoSEQ multiplex PCR was the method, and the copy in TCRdb shows in-frame clones only, minus some. The sample holds hundreds of thousands of clones; roughly 86% are singletons and the top ten take about 0.0094%. These data are taken from a study of shared T cell receptors in the human thymus. V lost 9 bases to trimming and J lost 5 bases; unmatched junction nucleotides: 14. This CDR3 spans 16 amino acids. Germline V CDR1 and CDR2: SGDLS, YYNGEE. The sample also formed part of further work on human thymus T cells.

The TCR was taken from a boy in the first two years of life with a congenital heart defect. Sequencing input: thymocytes. This chain joins TRBV9 and TRBJ2-1; 10 bases line up with TRBD2. In DNA form, the CDR3 reads TGTGCCACTTTCCCCATCACTAGCGGGGCCCACAATGAGCAGTTCTTC. Translated: CATFPITSGAHNEQFF.